This TCR beta chain came from a study of control samples from healthy donors and cancer patients. Germline-derived CDR1 and CDR2 are KGHSH and LQKENI. Trimming pared 3 bases from V and 4 bases from J, leaving 15 bases between. This CDR3 has 16 amino acids. Produced via immunoSEQ multiplex PCR; TCRdb's table is partial and in-frame only. The top ten hold around 1.3% of the sample, which has 150,000 to 200,000 clones, 90% to 95% seen once. The TCR comes from a woman between 18 and 30 years old in good health. V and J are TRBV18 and TRBJ1-4, with D hard to call. Sequences were obtained from blood. The CDR3 reads CASSPLPRAVNEKLFF. The DNA of the CDR3 is TGTGCCAGCTCACCCTTGCCGCGAGCGGTTAATGAAAAACTGTTTTTT.